This TCR beta chain was obtained from a study of OX40 agonist ivuxolimab in advanced cancers. V was shortened by 4 bases and J by 6 bases, with 19 bases between the two germline ends. This CDR3 has 16 residues. The V gene's germline CDR1 is SGHAT and CDR2 FQNNGV. On this clone itself: Its antigen remains unknown.

Study-level points and caveats: Antigen specificity of clonally expanded peripheral T cells was not established.

Measured with immunoSEQ multiplex PCR; TCRdb has only the in-frame clones, and not every one. The table shows about 45,000 clones, with just over 90% occurring only once. This sequence joins TRBV11-2 and TRBJ2-1; tentative D call: TRBD2 (6 bases). This specimen was CD4+ or CD8+ T cells sorted from blood, taken in a trial of the OX40 agonist ivuxolimab. The TCR was taken from an adult with an advanced solid tumor such as melanoma, head and neck, liver or kidney cancer. In nucleotides, the CDR3 is TGTGCCAGCAGCTCCCCGCGCGGGATGGCTCTCAATGAGCAGTTCTTC. Translating gives CASSSPRGMALNEQFF.